What follows are 24 T cell receptor beta chains derived from one specimen sequenced in a study of blood T cell repertoires in COVID-19. Measured with immunoSEQ multiplex PCR; TCRdb has only the in-frame clones, and not every one. The repertoire has roughly 60,000 clones, about 87% of them found once; the top ten carry 1%. The sequenced material came from peripheral blood. The origin of the receptors is a man aged 65-85 years with acute or convalescent COVID-19.

The genes are TRBV25-1 and TRBJ2-1; TRBD1 matches 11 bases. The junction had 5 bases not matched to a gene; V was cut back by 6 bases and J by 4 bases. The germline gives CDR1 MGHDK, CDR2 SYGVNS. CDR3 length: 15 residues. The CDR3 spells CASSAGQGAYNEQFF. DNA of the CDR3: TGTGCCAGCAGCGCCGGACAGGGGGCGTACAATGAGCAGTTCTTC.

This rearrangement joins TRBV10-2 to TRBJ2-4; D is unclear. Germline V gene data show CDR1 as WSHSY and CDR2 as SAAADI. The CDR3 consists of 12 residues. V was cut by 4 bases and J by 8 bases, with 9 bases left in between. The CDR3 region is CASSVDFDIQYF. The CDR3 nucleotides read TGCGCCAGCAGTGTAGACTTTGACATTCAGTACTTC.

The chain carries TRBV2 and TRBJ1-1; TRBD1 might be the D (6 bases). The CDR3 has 15 residues. V lost 6 bases to trimming and J lost 1 base, with 15 bases between them. Per germline, CDR1 SNHLY and CDR2 FYNNEI. Here the CDR3 reads CASREGDRRNTEAFF. CDR3 bases: TGTGCCAGCAGAGAGGGAGACAGGCGGAACACTGAAGCTTTCTTT. Based on the CDR3 plus reference TRBV2 and TRBJ1-1, the full variable domain is EPEVTQTPSHQVTQMGQEVILRCVPISNHLYFYWYRQILGQKVEFLVSFYNNEISEKSEIFDDQFSVERPDGSNFTLKIRSTKLEDSAMYFCASREGDRRNTEAFFGQGTRLTVV.

The chain links TRBV11-3 to TRBJ2-3, with 7 bases fitting TRBD2. V was clipped by 4 bases and J by 6 bases; unmatched bases: 10. CDR1 and CDR2 from the germline V gene are SGHNT and YENEEA. The CDR3 is 15 residues long. As DNA, the CDR3 is TGTGCCAGCAGCTACGGGACTATGGGGCGGGATACGCAGTATTTT. Its translation: CASSYGTMGRDTQYF.

This sequence joins TRBV5-1 and TRBJ2-5, with 8 bases that match TRBD2. Germline assignment: CDR1 SGHRS and CDR2 YFSETQ. The CDR3 covers 15 residues. J lost 3 bases, V lost 4 bases, and 8 bases had no gene match. In DNA form, the CDR3 reads TGCGCCAGCAGCCCTTTAGCGGGACAAAAAGAGACCCAGTACTTC. The encoded protein is CASSPLAGQKETQYF. Full variable domain (remainder filled in from reference TRBV5-1 and TRBJ2-5): KAGVTQTPRYLIKTRGQQVTLSCSPISGHRSVSWYQQTPGQGLQFLFEYFSETQRNKGNFPGRFSGRQFSNSRSEMNVSTLELGDSALYLCASSPLAGQKETQYFGPGTRLLVL.

The CDR3 DNA is TGTGCCAGCCTAACGACAGGGCGACAGCCCCAGCATTTT. It translates to CASLTTGRQPQHF. The rearrangement links TRBV6-5 to TRBJ1-5, with 7 bases fitting TRBD1. This CDR3 spans 13 amino acids. The V and J ends lost 8 bases and 7 bases, in that order; junction bases with no gene match: 8. Germline CDR1 and CDR2: MNHEY and SVGAGI.

The chain combines TRBV7-2 with TRBJ2-3; D gene unclear. The CDR3 is made up of 16 amino acids. Germline values: CDR1 SGHTA, CDR2 FQGNSA. The germline V and J ends were trimmed by 1 base and 0 bases, with 11 bases remaining between them. The CDR3 here is CASSLGASLSTDTQYF. CDR3 in DNA: TGTGCCAGCAGCTTAGGAGCCTCTCTGAGCACAGATACGCAGTATTTT. The full variable domain, with the rest looked up from reference TRBV7-2 and TRBJ2-3, is GAGVSQSPSNKVTEKGKDVELRCDPISGHTALYWYRQSLGQGLEFLIYFQGNSAPDKSGLPSDRFSAERTGGSVSTLTIQRTQQEDSAVYLCASSLGASLSTDTQYFGPGTRLTVL.

This clone was recorded only once. The chain recombines TRBV18 with TRBJ1-3; D is undetermined. V lost 2 bases and J 0 bases, leaving 8 bases between the germline ends. Germline CDR1 reads KGHSH; CDR2 reads LQKENI. This CDR3 has 15 residues. CDR3 protein: CASSPRVSSGNTIYF. DNA of the CDR3: TGTGCCAGCTCACCAAGAGTTAGCTCTGGAAACACCATATATTTT. Variable domain in full (rest from reference TRBV18 and TRBJ1-3): NAGVMQNPRHLVRRRGQEARLRCSPMKGHSHVYWYRQLPEEGLKFMVYLQKENIIDESGMPKERFSAEFPKEGPSILRIQQVVRGDSAAYFCASSPRVSSGNTIYFGEGSWLTVV.

The CDR3 loop is CASSSPTGGNTEAFF. In DNA form, the CDR3 reads TGTGCCAGCAGTTCGCCGACAGGGGGGAACACTGAAGCTTTCTTT. The chain employs TRBV28 and TRBJ1-1; TRBD1 matches at 9 bases. The CDR3 consists of 15 residues. Unmatched junction bases numbered 4, after V lost 4 bases and J lost 1 base. Germline-derived CDR1 and CDR2 are MDHEN and SYDVKM.

V is TRBV12-5 and J is TRBJ2-3; 8 nucleotides align to TRBD2. CDR1 LGHNT and CDR2 FRNRAP come from the germline V gene. The CDR3 spans 15 residues. V was pared by 6 bases and J by 4 bases, with 9 bases of the junction left unmatched. CDR3 sequence reads: CASGGRGGPPDTQYF. The DNA for the CDR3 is TGTGCTAGTGGCGGCCGGGGGGGCCCTCCAGATACGCAGTATTTT.

The genes are TRBV6-5 and TRBJ2-2; perhaps TRBD1 as D (5 bases). V was pared by 8 bases and J by 8 bases, with 15 bases between. The CDR3 is 13 amino acids. CDR1 and CDR2 from the germline V gene are MNHEY and SVGAGI. The CDR3 DNA is TGTGCCAGCGACCTGACAGTCATGGGGGAGCTGTTTTTT. Protein: CASDLTVMGELFF.

The rearrangement uses TRBV5-4 and TRBJ2-5, with D unclear. Germline CDR1 is SGHNT and CDR2 is YYREEE (reference sequence). This CDR3 has 11 amino acids. Deletions cut 7 bases from V and 3 bases from J, with 7 bases between. CDR3 region: CASSTKETQYF. For the CDR3, the DNA is TGTGCCAGCTCGACAAAAGAGACCCAGTACTTC.

This clone has a single count. This chain uses TRBV7-2 with TRBJ1-5; possible D gene TRBD1, 6 bases. V dropped 2 bases and J dropped 0 bases, with 11 bases sitting between them. Germline V gene lookup returns CDR1 SGHTA and CDR2 FQGNSA. The CDR3 covers 16 residues. This chain's CDR3 is CASSLSRTDSNQPQHF. CDR3 nucleotides: TGTGCCAGCAGCTTAAGCCGGACAGATAGCAATCAGCCCCAGCATTTT.

The V and J genes are TRBV6-5 and TRBJ2-7, with 10 nucleotides matching TRBD1. CDR3 length equals 13 residues. The germline V gene encodes CDR1 MNHEY and CDR2 SVGAGI. J lost 3 bases, V lost 11 bases, and 7 bases had no gene match. CDR3 nucleotides: TGTGCCGGAGCCCGGGACAGGGGCTACGAGCAGTACTTC. Translation gives CAGARDRGYEQYF.

Here the CDR3 DNA reads TGTGCCAGCAGTCCGTCAACGCAGACTATTATTATCAGCTCCTACAATGAGCAGTTCTTC. This codes for CASSPSTQTIIISSYNEQFF. The chain employs TRBV28 and TRBJ2-1; possible D gene TRBD2, 5 bases. V was pared by 5 bases and J by 0 bases, with 26 bases between. The CDR3 loop spans 20 amino acids. Looked up from germline, CDR1 is MDHEN and CDR2 is SYDVKM. Together with reference TRBV28 and TRBJ2-1, the CDR3 gives the full variable domain: DVKVTQSSRYLVKRTGEKVFLECVQDMDHENMFWYRQDPGLGLRLIYFSYDVKMKEKGDIPEGYSVSREKKERFSLILESASTNQTSMYLCASSPSTQTIIISSYNEQFFGPGTRLTVL.

CDR3 nucleotides: TGCAGCGTTGGACAGGGTACCGGGGAGCTGTTTTTT. Encoded protein: CSVGQGTGELFF. The chain has TRBV29-1 and TRBJ2-2; 7 bases are shared with TRBD1. Losses at the gene ends were 4 bases for V and 5 bases for J; bases not matched to a gene: 1. The CDR3 consists of 12 residues. Looked up from germline, CDR1 is SQVTM and CDR2 is ANQGSEA.

The V and J genes are TRBV15 and TRBJ1-5; possibly TRBD1 for D (5 bases). CDR3 length: 16 amino acids. V gave up 0 bases and J gave up 6 bases, with 15 bases separating them. Germline loops: CDR1 LNHNV, CDR2 YYDKDF (reference sequence). The CDR3 reads CATSRDREVIFQPQHF. In nucleotides, the CDR3 is TGTGCCACCAGCAGAGACAGGGAAGTAATCTTTCAGCCCCAGCATTTT.

The rearrangement uses TRBV7-2 and TRBJ1-2; D uncertain. In germline, CDR1 is SGHTA, CDR2 FQGNSA. Trimming left V 5 bases short and J 4 bases short, with 8 bases between. The CDR3 is 12 residues long. The CDR3 DNA sequence: TGTGCCAGCAGCCCCGGGGTCTATGGCTACACCTTC. This sequence encodes CASSPGVYGYTF.

This clone was counted once. The chain joins TRBV18 to TRBJ2-7; 7 bases align to TRBD2. The V gene end was trimmed by 1 base and the J gene end by 4 bases; junction bases not matched to a gene: 10. The V gene's germline CDR1 is KGHSH and CDR2 LQKENI. The CDR3 has 16 amino acids. The CDR3 reads CASSPLIRTGGYEQYF. CDR3 in DNA: TGTGCCAGCTCACCACTAATTCGCACGGGGGGATACGAGCAGTACTTC.

V usage is TRBV4-1 and J usage is TRBJ2-7; TRBD2 matches 7 bases. The trim removed 3 bases at V and 0 bases at J, leaving 8 bases unmatched. The CDR3 has 16 amino acids. Germline loops: CDR1 MGHRA, CDR2 YSYEKL. The CDR3 DNA reads TGCGCCAGCAGCCAGGTACTAGCGATCCCCTCCTACGAGCAGTACTTC. The encoded protein is CASSQVLAIPSYEQYF.

This chain joins TRBV5-1 and TRBJ1-3; D unclear. V lost 0 bases and J lost 3, with 7 bases in between. Germline V lookup: CDR1 SGHRS, CDR2 YFSETQ. The CDR3 extends over 14 amino acids. CDR3 loop: CASSLVDFGNTIYF. The CDR3 bases are TGCGCCAGCAGCTTGGTCGACTTTGGAAACACCATATATTTT. Supplemented by reference TRBV5-1 and TRBJ1-3, the full variable domain reads KAGVTQTPRYLIKTRGQQVTLSCSPISGHRSVSWYQQTPGQGLQFLFEYFSETQRNKGNFPGRFSGRQFSNSRSEMNVSTLELGDSALYLCASSLVDFGNTIYFGEGSWLTVV.

V is TRBV5-1 and J is TRBJ1-1; D is unresolved. The CDR3 is 13 residues long. Germline loops: CDR1 SGHRS, CDR2 YFSETQ. The germline V and J ends were trimmed by 4 bases and 1 base, with 8 bases remaining between them. The CDR3, as DNA: TGCGCCAGCAGCGGAGGGCCGAACACTGAAGCTTTCTTT. This gives the protein CASSGGPNTEAFF.

This rearrangement joins TRBV19 to TRBJ1-5, with D unclear. Germline V lookup: CDR1 LNHDA, CDR2 SQIVND (reference sequence). V shed 3 bases and J shed 8 bases, with 8 bases lying between them. CDR3 length: 12 residues. CDR3 protein: CASSIVREPQHF. The CDR3 nucleotides read TGTGCCAGTAGTATCGTGCGGGAGCCCCAGCATTTT.

The DNA for the CDR3 is TGTGCCAGCTCACTCGGTGTAACTGGAGAGACCCAGTACTTC. It specifies CASSLGVTGETQYF. This sequence joins TRBV18 and TRBJ2-5; D is undetermined. CDR3 size: 14 residues. Germline V gene lookup returns CDR1 KGHSH and CDR2 LQKENI. V gave up 4 bases and J gave up 4 bases, with 13 bases separating them.